This TCR beta chain was retrieved from a study of T cell changes during pregnancy in multiple sclerosis. TCRdb keeps only in-frame clones here, not all; method: immunoSEQ multiplex PCR. The data hold some 69,000 clones, with around nine tenths observed a single time. This clone was observed a single time. The receptor was derived from a female donor in good health, enrolled as a control in a pregnancy study. Here the sequenced sample was peripheral blood, taken in the second trimester of pregnancy.

Here the CDR3 DNA reads TGCGCCAGCAGGCCCGGGACAGGAAGCTCCTACGAGCAGTACTTC. This gives the protein CASRPGTGSSYEQYF. V gene TRBV10-2 combines with J gene TRBJ2-7; 8 bases line up with TRBD1. The CDR3 extends over 15 amino acids. Germline CDR1 and CDR2: WSHSY and SAAADI. V was clipped by 6 bases and J by 0 bases; unmatched bases: 7.